The 5 T cell receptor beta chains below were found in one sample sequenced in a study of CD8 T cells in Susac syndrome (dated by TCRdb to the late 2010s). Library method: the immunoSEQ multiplex PCR assay. RNA was extracted using the RNeasy kit, and roughly 0.45 to 1 ug of the RNA was reverse transcribed with random hexamers. Clones were called with MiXCR by TCRdb after fastp trimmed the public reads at Q25, and only in-frame beta chains were retained. Duplicate CDR3 protein sequences are folded into a single record with the most common DNA and genes. This sample gives some 77,000 distinct CDR3 sequences in total; just over 90% of them show up just once. In total, the top ten clones hold about 0.52% of the sample. The sample was CD4+ T cells from PBMCs. The origin of the receptors is a human donor with Susac syndrome.

CDR3 DNA sequence: TGCAGTGCTCCTCAAGACTCCGCGGACACAGATACGCAGTATTTT. Its translation: CSAPQDSADTDTQYF. This sequence joins TRBV20-1 and TRBJ2-3; D is unclear. The CDR3 is 15 amino acids. V dropped 5 bases and J dropped 2 bases, with 17 bases sitting between them. Germline V gene data show CDR1 as DFQATT and CDR2 as SNEGSKA (reference sequence).

The genes are TRBV28 and TRBJ2-7; D is perhaps TRBD1 (6 bases). CDR1 and CDR2 (germline): MDHEN, SYDVKM. V was cut by 1 base and J by 0 bases, with 10 bases left in between. The CDR3 consists of 15 residues. CDR3 amino acids: CASSLLQGSSYEQYF. The CDR3 nucleotides are TGTGCCAGCAGTTTATTGCAGGGGAGCTCCTACGAGCAGTACTTC.

V gene TRBV25-1 combines with J gene TRBJ2-7; 9 positions agree with TRBD1. Germline values: CDR1 MGHDK, CDR2 SYGVNS. With 6 bases clipped from V and 2 bases from J, the junction kept 14 bases outside the gene matches. The CDR3 runs 17 residues. The CDR3 reads CASSVTPGTGITYEQYF. CDR3 bases: TGTGCCAGCAGCGTGACTCCCGGGACAGGGATAACCTACGAGCAGTACTTC.

The chain uses TRBV5-4 and TRBJ2-1, with 9 bases matching TRBD2. This CDR3 is built from 18 residues. V shed 4 bases and J 3 bases; nucleotides not matched to a gene: 14. CDR1 is SGHNT and CDR2 is YYREEE in the germline V gene (reference sequence). The CDR3, as DNA: TGTGCCAGCAGCACCACCCCCTCTGCGGGAGGGCTCTACAATGAGCAGTTCTTC. Translation: CASSTTPSAGGLYNEQFF.

CDR3 nucleotide sequence: TGTGCCAGCAGTTTTGCAGCGGTCCATGAGCAGTTCTTC. Translating it yields CASSFAAVHEQFF. This chain uses TRBV28 with TRBJ2-1; TRBD2 might be the D (5 bases). V lost 3 bases and J 8 bases, leaving 11 bases between the germline ends. This CDR3 comprises 13 residues. CDR1 and CDR2 from the germline V gene are MDHEN and SYDVKM.